Listed here are 32 T cell receptor beta chains from one sample, sequenced in a study of blood T cell repertoires in COVID-19. Profiled with immunoSEQ multiplex PCR; TCRdb holds only in-frame clones, not every one. This sample has about 58,000 clones, with about 88% found just once. The sample comprised peripheral blood. The receptors originated from a woman aged 70-85 years with active COVID-19.

The chain carries TRBV4-1 and TRBJ1-1; perhaps TRBD1 as D (5 bases). The CDR3 covers 15 residues. Trimming left V 6 bases short and J 5 bases short, with 19 bases between. Per the germline V gene, CDR1 is MGHRA and CDR2 is YSYEKL. CDR3 bases: TGCGCCAGCAGGACCCTCGGGACGGAGGGGACTGAAGCTTTCTTT. Protein: CASRTLGTEGTEAFF.

CDR3 residues: CASSIGDLAGRTSYNEQFF. CDR3 coding DNA: TGTGCCAGTAGTATAGGGGACCTAGCGGGTAGAACCTCCTACAATGAGCAGTTCTTC. The rearrangement uses TRBV19 and TRBJ2-1; TRBD2 aligns across 8 bases. Germline-derived CDR1 and CDR2 are LNHDA and SQIVND (reference sequence). The V segment lost 1 base and the J segment 0 bases; nucleotides outside the gene matches: 11. The CDR3 sequence is 19 residues long.

V and J are TRBV7-2 and TRBJ2-7, with 7 bases aligning to TRBD2. J lost 0 bases, V lost 6 bases, and 2 bases had no gene match. CDR1 is SGHTA and CDR2 is FQGNSA in the germline V gene. The CDR3 is 13 amino acids. Here the CDR3 DNA reads TGTGCCAGCAGTCGGGACTACTCCTACGAGCAGTACTTC. Translating gives CASSRDYSYEQYF.

This rearrangement joins TRBV6-5 to TRBJ2-6, with a tentative D call TRBD1 (5 bases). Trimming took off 8 bases at V and 0 bases at J, with 8 bases between the two ends. Per germline, CDR1 MNHEY and CDR2 SVGAGI. CDR3 length: 14 amino acids. The CDR3 region is CASYRTSGANVLTF. The CDR3 bases are TGTGCCAGCTACAGGACCTCTGGGGCCAACGTCCTGACTTTC.

Details on this clone: Within the sample, other DNA sequences also encode this same CDR3. The chain has TRBV12-3 or TRBV12-4 and TRBJ1-2; tentatively, D is TRBD1 (5 bases). V was shortened by 3 bases and J by 3 bases, with 8 bases between the two germline ends. This CDR3 has 13 residues. CDR3 region: CASSFDRDYGYTF. CDR3 nucleotide sequence: TGTGCCAGCAGTTTCGACAGAGACTATGGCTACACCTTC.

The V gene is TRBV25-1, the J gene TRBJ1-1, with 9 bases aligning to TRBD1. Trimming removed 6 bases from V and 5 bases from J; junction bases left unmatched: 10. Germline CDR1 reads MGHDK; CDR2 reads SYGVNS. The CDR3 contains 15 residues. CDR3 nucleotide sequence: TGTGCCAGCAGGGACCGAGACAGGGGGTTAACTGAAGCTTTCTTT. This gives the protein CASRDRDRGLTEAFF.

The chain combines TRBV11-3 with TRBJ2-3, with 8 bases aligning to TRBD2. The CDR3 covers 18 residues. V was clipped by 2 bases and J by 0 bases; unmatched bases: 10. The germline V gene encodes CDR1 SGHNT and CDR2 YENEEA. CDR3 sequence reads: CASSLRSLTGGSTDTQYF. CDR3 nucleotides: TGTGCCAGCAGCTTAAGGAGTCTAACGGGAGGGAGCACAGATACGCAGTATTTT.

The DNA of the CDR3 is TGTGCCAGCAGCCTGGGACAGGGGGCATCCTACGAGCAGTACTTC. Amino acids: CASSLGQGASYEQYF. V and J are TRBV5-6 and TRBJ2-7; 12 bases match TRBD1. Germline CDR1 SGHDT, CDR2 YYEEEE. The trim removed 4 bases at V and 1 base at J, leaving 3 bases unmatched. CDR3 length: 15 amino acids.

This clone came up a few times. The rearrangement links TRBV28 to TRBJ2-5, with 8 bases identical to TRBD1. The germline V gene has CDR1 MDHEN and CDR2 SYDVKM. The CDR3 extends over 15 amino acids. Trimming took 6 bases from V and 4 from J; bases not matched to a gene: 10. The CDR3 bases are TGTGCCAGCAGGTTAGAGGACAGGGTCCCAGAGACCCAGTACTTC. Residues: CASRLEDRVPETQYF.

This chain connects TRBV6-4 to TRBJ1-2; TRBD1 aligns across 7 bases. Losses at the gene ends were 7 bases for V and 3 bases for J; bases not matched to a gene: 11. The CDR3 is made up of 15 amino acids. From germline, CDR1 is MRHNA and CDR2 SNTAGT. In DNA form, the CDR3 reads TGTGCCAGCATGGGACAGACAAAGCCCCACTATGGCTACACCTTC. Amino acids: CASMGQTKPHYGYTF.

J is TRBJ2-3 and V is TRBV5-1; TRBD2 agrees at 8 bases. V lost 0 bases and J lost 4; bases outside the gene matches: 13. The germline CDR1 and CDR2 sequences are SGHRS and YFSETQ. The CDR3 runs to 18 residues. CDR3 amino acids: CASSLGVGTRLSSDTQYF. In nucleotides, the CDR3 is TGCGCCAGCAGCTTGGGAGTGGGGACTAGATTATCGTCAGATACGCAGTATTTT.

This clone was found once. J is TRBJ2-3 and V is TRBV28; D is possibly TRBD2 (8 bases). The CDR3 covers 16 residues. V was trimmed by 6 bases and J by 5 bases, leaving 21 bases between them. CDR1 is MDHEN, CDR2 SYDVKM, per germline. CDR3 loop: CASRPGTRGRGDTQYF. CDR3 nucleotides: TGTGCCAGCAGACCCGGGACTAGGGGGCGGGGAGATACGCAGTATTTT.

V and J are TRBV11-2 and TRBJ2-6; perhaps TRBD2 as D (5 bases). Germline lookup yields CDR1 SGHAT and CDR2 FQNNGV. This CDR3 contains 16 residues. V was shortened by 4 bases and J by 0 bases, with 10 bases between the two germline ends. CDR3: CASSSGVISGANVLTF. Here the CDR3 DNA reads TGTGCCAGCAGCTCCGGGGTCATCTCTGGGGCCAACGTCCTGACTTTC.

This rearrangement joins TRBV5-1 to TRBJ2-1, with a tentative D call TRBD1 (5 bases). The CDR3 runs to 13 residues. V shed 1 base and J shed 6 bases, with 8 bases lying between them. Germline CDR1 is SGHRS and CDR2 is YFSETQ. CDR3 bases: TGCGCCAGCAGCTTGAGCCAGGGCAATGAGCAGTTCTTC. Translating it yields CASSLSQGNEQFF.

The chain recombines TRBV5-1 with TRBJ2-7; the D is unclear. Per the germline V gene, CDR1 is SGHRS and CDR2 is YFSETQ. The V end lost 1 base, the J end lost 2 bases, and 10 bases lay between the germline ends. The length of the CDR3 is 14 residues. Here the CDR3 DNA reads TGCGCCAGCAGCTTGCTCTCTAGTACCTACGAGCAGTACTTC. The encoded protein is CASSLLSSTYEQYF.

The CDR3 reads CASSSRGMWETQYF. The CDR3, as DNA: TGTGCCAGCAGCTCCAGGGGGATGTGGGAGACCCAGTACTTC. The genes are TRBV7-3 and TRBJ2-5; TRBD1 matches 7 bases. CDR1 and CDR2 (germline): SGHTA, FQGTGA. V dropped 4 bases and J dropped 5; count of bases not matched to a gene: 7. The CDR3 sequence is 14 residues long.

The chain combines TRBV5-4 with TRBJ2-5, with 7 bases that match TRBD1. This CDR3 is built from 16 residues. V was pared by 2 bases and J by 7 bases, with 14 bases of the junction left unmatched. From germline, CDR1 is SGHNT and CDR2 YYREEE (reference sequence). CDR3 region: CASSFRAGGASGTQYF. The CDR3 DNA sequence: TGTGCCAGCAGCTTTAGGGCAGGGGGAGCTTCGGGGACCCAGTACTTC.

V gene TRBV28 combines with J gene TRBJ2-3, with 12 bases identical to TRBD2. The V gene end was trimmed by 2 bases and the J gene end by 4 bases; junction bases not matched to a gene: 10. Germline CDR1 MDHEN, CDR2 SYDVKM. CDR3 length equals 18 residues. The CDR3 bases are TGTGCCAGCAGTTTACCCCGGGCTAGCGGGAGGGCCTCAGATACGCAGTATTTT. This translates into CASSLPRASGRASDTQYF. Full variable domain (missing parts from reference TRBV28 and TRBJ2-3): DVKVTQSSRYLVKRTGEKVFLECVQDMDHENMFWYRQDPGLGLRLIYFSYDVKMKEKGDIPEGYSVSREKKERFSLILESASTNQTSMYLCASSLPRASGRASDTQYFGPGTRLTVL.

The chain combines TRBV10-3 with TRBJ1-1, with 10 nucleotides matching TRBD1. The CDR3 is 14 amino acids. V lost 6 bases, J lost 7 bases, and 8 bases stayed unmatched. In germline, CDR1 is ENHRY, CDR2 SYGVKD. The CDR3 here is CAIRGDRGVGEAFF. CDR3 in DNA: TGTGCCATCAGGGGGGACAGGGGCGTTGGTGAAGCTTTCTTT.

The chain uses TRBV7-2 and TRBJ2-1; weak D call: TRBD2 (5 bases). Germline V lookup: CDR1 SGHTA, CDR2 FQGNSA. V gave up 3 bases and J gave up 9 bases, with 12 bases separating them. This CDR3 contains 13 residues. The CDR3 region is CASSFSGIGEQFF. The CDR3 DNA reads as TGTGCCAGCAGCTTTTCGGGGATCGGTGAGCAGTTCTTC.

V and J are TRBV5-1 and TRBJ2-1, with 7 bases matching TRBD2. Trimming removed 4 bases from V and 2 bases from J; junction bases left unmatched: 6. The CDR3 runs 15 residues. Germline-derived CDR1 and CDR2 are SGHRS and YFSETQ. In nucleotides, the CDR3 is TGCGCCAGCAGCCCCGGGGGGAACGCCTACAATGAGCAGTTCTTC. Encoded protein: CASSPGGNAYNEQFF.

V is TRBV5-1 and J is TRBJ2-3; 7 bases align to TRBD1. CDR1 is SGHRS and CDR2 is YFSETQ in the germline V gene. V shed 4 bases, J shed 0 bases, and the junction held 5 bases outside the gene matches. CDR3 length equals 15 residues. The CDR3 reads CASSGRTGSTDTQYF. DNA of the CDR3: TGCGCCAGCAGCGGACGGACAGGAAGCACAGATACGCAGTATTTT.

The rearrangement links TRBV6-2 or TRBV6-3 to TRBJ2-7; tentatively, D is TRBD2 (6 bases). V was cut by 5 bases and J by 5 bases, with 31 bases left in between. The CDR3 covers 19 residues. CDR1 MNHEY and CDR2 SVGEGT come from the germline V gene. Written as DNA, the CDR3 is TGTGCCAGCAGTCACCTCCAACTCAGACTAGAAAGGGCGGTGGACGAGCAGTACTTC. Translated, it gives CASSHLQLRLERAVDEQYF.

V is TRBV25-1 and J is TRBJ1-2; 8 positions agree with TRBD1. Germline V gene lookup returns CDR1 MGHDK and CDR2 SYGVNS. The CDR3 is 11 residues long. V shed 6 bases and J 11 bases; nucleotides not matched to a gene: 5. The CDR3 is CASRDRVYYTF. In nucleotides, the CDR3 is TGTGCCAGCAGGGACAGGGTCTATTACACCTTC.

This sequence joins TRBV28 and TRBJ1-1; D call uncertain. V lost 5 bases to trimming and J lost 5 bases, with 9 bases between them. Germline V gene lookup returns CDR1 MDHEN and CDR2 SYDVKM. This CDR3 spans 12 amino acids. For the CDR3, the DNA is TGTGCCAGCAGTACCGGGATAACTGAAGCTTTCTTT. Amino acid sequence: CASSTGITEAFF.

The V and J genes are TRBV12-3 or TRBV12-4 and TRBJ1-1; D not certain. This CDR3 spans 13 amino acids. V lost 3 bases and J lost 8, with 13 bases in between. The CDR3 here is CASSFTSGGEAFF. The CDR3 DNA is TGTGCCAGCAGTTTTACCTCGGGCGGGGAAGCTTTCTTT.

The chain employs TRBV11-2 and TRBJ2-5; D might be TRBD1 (5 bases). This CDR3 contains 14 residues. Trimming removed 3 bases at V and 4 bases at J, with 12 bases between. Germline loops: CDR1 SGHAT, CDR2 FQNNGV. In DNA, the CDR3 is TGTGCCAGCAGCTTCTCAGGGATAGGAGAGACCCAGTACTTC. Amino acids: CASSFSGIGETQYF.

The chain has TRBV5-8 and TRBJ1-2, with 7 nucleotides matching TRBD1. The germline gives CDR1 SGHTS, CDR2 YDEGEE. The V and J ends lost 4 bases and 4 bases, in that order; junction bases with no gene match: 4. The CDR3 loop spans 13 amino acids. The CDR3 spells CASSGGGTYGYTF. CDR3 DNA sequence: TGTGCCAGCAGCGGAGGGGGCACCTATGGCTACACCTTC.

The gene calls are TRBV6-6 and TRBJ1-3; TRBD1 agrees at 7 bases. The CDR3 is 16 amino acids. The ends lost 4 bases at V and 0 bases at J; junction bases unmatched: 6. The germline V gene has CDR1 MNHNY and CDR2 SVGAGI (reference sequence). CDR3 sequence (DNA): TGTGCCAGCAGTTTCTCAGGACAGGTCTCTGGAAACACCATATATTTT. This translates into CASSFSGQVSGNTIYF.

The rearrangement links TRBV5-1 to TRBJ2-4; TRBD1 matches at 8 bases. Trimming cost V 3 bases and J 5 bases; bases outside gene matches: 1. CDR1 and CDR2 (germline): SGHRS, YFSETQ. This CDR3 contains 13 residues. The chain's CDR3 is CASSSGQENIQYF. CDR3 nucleotide sequence: TGCGCCAGCAGCTCGGGACAGGAAAACATTCAGTACTTC.

The chain carries TRBV7-8 and TRBJ2-7; TRBD1 might be the D (6 bases). Trimming removed 7 bases from V and 0 bases from J, with 10 bases in between. Per germline, CDR1 SGHVS and CDR2 FQNEAQ. The CDR3 spans 13 residues. The CDR3 reads CASNDRSSYEQYF. As DNA, the CDR3 is TGTGCCAGCAACGACAGGAGCTCCTACGAGCAGTACTTC.

In DNA form, the CDR3 reads TGTGCCAGCAGCCTATCTATCGCCCGCTCAGATACGCAGTATTTT. Translating it yields CASSLSIARSDTQYF. V gene TRBV3-1 (or the pseudogene TRBV3-2) combines with J gene TRBJ2-3; D uncertain. CDR3 length: 15 residues. Between the trimmed V and J ends, which lost 4 bases and 4 bases, there was a span of 15 bases. Looked up from germline, CDR1 is LGHDT and CDR2 is YNNKEL (reference sequence).